Detailed here is one TCR beta chain. The antigen remains undetermined. TCRdb itself ran the reads through MiXCR, one entry per CDR3 protein. The sample consists of more than 110,000 distinct CDR3 sequences, over 30% of them appearing once. This sample was included in a study of T cell repertoires in cytomegalovirus infection. Across the whole study: Well-studied HLA-B-restricted CMV epitopes were used in the study alongside recently identified HLA-C-restricted ones. The study, taken as a whole, reports: Cumulative public TCR beta family frequency identified carriers of CMV plus the relevant HLA. Within the response measured ex vivo, HLA-C-restricted CMV-specific TCR beta clonotypes were dominant.

This CDR3 contains 16 residues. Trimming removed 0 bases from V and 3 bases from J; junction bases left unmatched: 7. The V gene's germline CDR1 is MNHEY and CDR2 SMNVEV (reference sequence). The receptor comes from a human donor in good health (CMV status not recorded). Some clones in this sample may be carry-over from other donors' samples. The V gene is TRBV27, the J gene TRBJ1-2; 7 bases fit TRBD1. The source was CD8+ T cells from cultured PBMCs, collected from culture after CMV antigen stimulation. The CDR3 protein is CASSLSPAGGYYGYTF. The CDR3 DNA sequence: TGTGCCAGCAGTTTATCTCCCGCAGGGGGGTACTATGGCTACACCTTC.